These 20 T cell receptor beta chains originate from one sample sequenced in a study of T cell repertoires in aging, cancer and after chemotherapy. Peripheral blood genomic DNA, not sorted cells or RNA, was the template. Rearranged V-D-J TRB sequences were amplified with a mixed TRB-A/B primer pool. MiXCR was run by TCRdb on the multiplex PCR reads, yielding one entry per CDR3 protein. The sample includes under 3,500 distinct CDR3 sequences, approximately 20% seen only once; the top ten take under 4%. Sequenced: blood. The receptors stem from a human donor with a solid tumor.

The chain links TRBV4-3 to TRBJ1-5; perhaps TRBD1 as D (5 bases). CDR1 is LGHNA, CDR2 YSLEER, per germline. V lost 0 bases and J lost 7, with 10 bases in between. The CDR3 is 14 residues long. The CDR3 sequence: CASSQDERDQPQHF. The CDR3 coding sequence is TGCGCCAGCAGCCAAGATGAGAGGGACCAGCCCCAGCATTTT.

By proportion, this clonotype is medium-sized. V gene TRBV6-1 combines with J gene TRBJ2-2, with D possibly TRBD2 on 6 matching bases. V was clipped by 3 bases and J by 0 bases, with 11 bases between them. The germline V gene encodes CDR1 MNHNS and CDR2 SASEGT. This CDR3 is 16 amino acids long. CDR3 nucleotides: TGTGCCAGCAGTGAGGTGGCGGGGACGAACACCGGGGAGCTGTTTTTT. Its protein product is CASSEVAGTNTGELFF.

As regards this clonotype: Since a much larger clone is just one base distant, this may be a read error. This chain joins TRBV19 and TRBJ2-7; 7 nucleotides agree with TRBD2. Trimming cost V 3 bases and J 4 bases; bases outside gene matches: 6. The CDR3 contains 14 residues. Germline V gives CDR1 LNHDA, CDR2 SQIVND (reference sequence). CDR3 amino acids: CASSIRPGGYEQYF. In DNA, the CDR3 is TGTGCCAGTAGTATTCGACCGGGAGGTTACGAGCAGTACTTC.

This clonotype was counted a few times. This sequence joins TRBV12-3 or TRBV12-4 and TRBJ1-2; no clear D gene. V lost 3 bases and J lost 10, with 12 bases in between. The CDR3 has 12 amino acids. The CDR3 DNA reads TGTGCCAGCAGTTTCTGGAAGAGAGACTACACCTTC. Protein: CASSFWKRDYTF.

This sequence joins TRBV5-6 and TRBJ2-3; 14 bases are a match to TRBD2. CDR3 length: 16 residues. The J segment lost 3 bases and the V segment lost 0 bases, leaving 0 bases of the junction unmatched. Germline CDR1 and CDR2: SGHDT and YYEEEE. As DNA, the CDR3 is TGTGCCAGCAGCTTGGGGACTAGCGGGGGGACAGATACGCAGTATTTT. It is translated as CASSLGTSGGTDTQYF.

This chain connects TRBV6-1 to TRBJ1-4; 7 nucleotides align to TRBD1. V lost 7 bases and J lost 5; bases outside the gene matches: 13. Germline values: CDR1 MNHNS, CDR2 SASEGT. This CDR3 is 16 amino acids long. The CDR3 reads CASTGSLGQLNEKLFF. The CDR3 nucleotides are TGTGCCAGCACCGGAAGCCTGGGACAGCTGAATGAAAAACTGTTTTTT.

In its sample, this clonotype ranks as large. The chain is built from TRBV11-3 and TRBJ2-7, with D hard to call. The CDR3 has 14 residues. CDR1 is SGHNT and CDR2 is YENEEA in the germline V gene. V gave up 1 base and J gave up 0 bases, with 7 bases separating them. The CDR3 nucleotides read TGTGCCAGCAGCTTAGGGCAGTTCTCCTACGAGCAGTACTTC. Encoded protein: CASSLGQFSYEQYF.

In this sample, this clonotype is large (0.1 to 1%). The chain has TRBV6-1 and TRBJ2-7; D may be TRBD1 or TRBD2 (5 bases each). V shed 9 bases and J shed 3 bases, with 15 bases lying between them. Per germline, CDR1 MNHNS and CDR2 SASEGT. CDR3 length: 13 residues. This chain's CDR3 is CASRAQEVYEQYF. The CDR3, as DNA: TGTGCCAGTCGGGCACAGGAGGTCTACGAGCAGTACTTC.

This clonotype was counted a few times. The CDR3 DNA sequence: TGTGCCAGTAGTATAATCTCTGGAAACACCATATATTTT. Protein product: CASSIISGNTIYF. The J gene is TRBJ1-3, the V gene TRBV19, with D unclear. The CDR3 has 13 amino acids. Per germline, CDR1 LNHDA and CDR2 SQIVND (reference sequence). V lost 2 bases and J 0 bases, leaving 2 bases between the germline ends.

V is TRBV12-3 or TRBV12-4 and J is TRBJ2-7, with 8 bases lining up with TRBD1. The CDR3 totals 16 residues. After removal of 4 bases from V and 4 bases from J, the junction contained 12 bases not matched to a gene. Here the CDR3 DNA reads TGTGCCAGCAGTTCCCCCGGGCAGGGGGCGCGGTACGAGCAGTACTTC. As protein: CASSSPGQGARYEQYF.

This clonotype is judged medium-sized. The J gene is TRBJ2-2, the V gene TRBV7-2; D ambiguous. Per the germline V gene, CDR1 is SGHTA and CDR2 is FQGNSA. The CDR3 sequence is 16 residues long. Trimming took 6 bases from V and 6 from J, leaving 20 bases between them. CDR3 nucleotides: TGTGCCAGCAGTCATCGTTCGTGGGCTCACCCCGGGGAGCTGTTTTTT. Amino acid sequence: CASSHRSWAHPGELFF. The full variable domain, completed using reference TRBV7-2 and TRBJ2-2, is GAGVSQSPSNKVTEKGKDVELRCDPISGHTALYWYRQSLGQGLEFLIYFQGNSAPDKSGLPSDRFSAERTGGSVSTLTIQRTQQEDSAVYLCASSHRSWAHPGELFFGEGSRLTVL.

The DNA of the CDR3 is TGTGCCAGCGGGCCCGGCTCGGGAGAATCTAATGAAAAACTGTTTTTT. This gives the protein CASGPGSGESNEKLFF. The chain recombines TRBV6-5 with TRBJ1-4, with no clear D. The germline V gene has CDR1 MNHEY and CDR2 SVGAGI. This CDR3 is 16 amino acids long. V shed 8 bases and J shed 3 bases, with 19 bases lying between them.

This clonotype qualifies as large. This chain connects TRBV6-5 to TRBJ1-3; D is uncertain. The CDR3 contains 15 residues. Trimming cost V 7 bases and J 0 bases, with 13 bases left between them. From germline, CDR1 is MNHEY and CDR2 SVGAGI. The CDR3 DNA reads TGTGCCAGCACCTCAGGCAGTCTCTCTGGAAACACCATATATTTT. This encodes CASTSGSLSGNTIYF.

This chain joins TRBV5-4 and TRBJ2-3, with 14 positions matching TRBD2. CDR1 is SGHNT and CDR2 is YYREEE in the germline V gene (reference sequence). CDR3 size: 17 residues. With 4 bases clipped from V and 2 bases from J, the junction kept 6 bases outside the gene matches. The CDR3 DNA is TGTGCCAGCAGCCTGGGACTAGCGGGGGTGTTCACAGATACGCAGTATTTT. Translating it yields CASSLGLAGVFTDTQYF.

This clonotype was recorded a few times. The genes are TRBV5-6 and TRBJ2-6, with D possibly being TRBD2 (5 bases). V dropped 6 bases and J dropped 4 bases, with 14 bases sitting between them. The CDR3 is 15 residues long. Germline CDR1 is SGHDT and CDR2 is YYEEEE. CDR3: CASTLRETGANVLTF. Written as DNA, the CDR3 is TGTGCCAGCACTCTAAGGGAGACAGGGGCCAACGTCCTGACTTTC.

The rearrangement uses TRBV6-5 and TRBJ2-7; D tentatively reads TRBD1 or TRBD2 (7 bases each). From germline, CDR1 is MNHEY and CDR2 SVGAGI. V was cut by 4 bases and J by 1 base, with 20 bases left in between. The CDR3 is 17 amino acids. The CDR3, as DNA: TGTGCCAGCAGTTTAGCAGGGGGAGGGTATGTATCCTACGAGCAGTACTTC. This encodes CASSLAGGGYVSYEQYF.

This clonotype counts as medium-sized (0.01 to 0.1%). The chain is built from TRBV11-2 and TRBJ1-2; D remains unclear. The CDR3 spans 15 residues. V was pared by 1 base and J by 2 bases, with 11 bases between. CDR1 and CDR2 from the germline V gene are SGHAT and FQNNGV. The chain's CDR3 is CASSLVGMWNYGYTF. Here the CDR3 DNA reads TGTGCCAGCAGCTTAGTAGGGATGTGGAACTATGGCTACACCTTC. Complete variable domain (other parts from reference TRBV11-2 and TRBJ1-2): EAGVAQSPRYKIIEKRQSVAFWCNPISGHATLYWYQQILGQGPKLLIQFQNNGVVDDSQLPKDRFSAERLKGVDSTLKIQPAKLEDSAVYLCASSLVGMWNYGYTFGSGTRLTVV.

CDR3 nucleotide sequence: TGTGCCAGCAGCTCGGGACAGGGGGCGGGAAACACCATATATTTT. Protein: CASSSGQGAGNTIYF. This sequence joins TRBV5-4 and TRBJ1-3; 12 nucleotides align to TRBD1. Germline V gene lookup returns CDR1 SGHNT and CDR2 YYREEE (reference sequence). J gave up 4 bases and V 3 bases, and 2 bases lay outside the gene matches. This CDR3 has 15 residues. Variable domain in full (rest from reference TRBV5-4 and TRBJ1-3): ETGVTQSPTHLIKTRGQQVTLRCSSQSGHNTVSWYQQALGQGPQFIFQYYREEENGRGNFPPRFSGLQFPNYSSELNVNALELDDSALYLCASSSGQGAGNTIYFGEGSWLTVV.

This clonotype showed up just a few times. At one boundary the junction diverges from the germline segment, which might be a read error. This chain links TRBV6-1 with TRBJ2-2; D is possibly TRBD1 or TRBD2 (5 bases each). The CDR3 contains 13 residues. The V gene's germline CDR1 is MNHNS and CDR2 SASEGT. The CDR3 is CASRRGYTGELFF. DNA of the CDR3: TGTGCCAGCAGAAGGGGATACACCGGGGAGCTTTTTTTT.

This clonotype was picked up one time. A much larger clone sits a single nucleotide away, making a read error possible. The V and J genes are TRBV7-2 and TRBJ1-6; D gene unclear. Germline CDR1 reads SGHTA; CDR2 reads FQGNSA. The CDR3 spans 15 residues. V lost 2 bases to trimming and J lost 7 bases, with 12 bases between them. DNA for the CDR3: TGTGCCAGCAGCTTAAACTCTCAGAGGAATTCACCCCTCCACTTT. Its translation: CASSLNSQRNSPLHF.